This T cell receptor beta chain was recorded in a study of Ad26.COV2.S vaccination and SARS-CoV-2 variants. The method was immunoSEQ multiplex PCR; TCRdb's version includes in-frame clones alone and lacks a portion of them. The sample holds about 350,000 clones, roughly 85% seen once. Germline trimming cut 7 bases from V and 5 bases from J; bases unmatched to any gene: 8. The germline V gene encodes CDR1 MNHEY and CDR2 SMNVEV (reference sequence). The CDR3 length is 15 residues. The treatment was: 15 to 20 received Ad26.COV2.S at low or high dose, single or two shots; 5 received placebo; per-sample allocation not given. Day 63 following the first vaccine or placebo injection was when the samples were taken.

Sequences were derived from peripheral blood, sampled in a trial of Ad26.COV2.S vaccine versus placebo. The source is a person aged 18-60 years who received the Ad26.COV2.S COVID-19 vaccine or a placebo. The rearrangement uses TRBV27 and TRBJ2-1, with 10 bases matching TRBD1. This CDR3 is CASTPGTGADNEQFF. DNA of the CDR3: TGTGCCAGCACCCCCGGGACAGGGGCTGACAATGAGCAGTTCTTC.